This entry describes one T cell receptor beta chain. Its antigen is unknown. The PCR contained 60 Vbeta and 13 Jbeta primers. Measured with immunoSEQ multiplex PCR; TCRdb has only the in-frame clones, and not every one. The sample lists 100,000 to 150,000 clones; about 80% were seen once. This record belongs to a study of cytomegalovirus exposure and HLA in healthy donors. Study overall: As released early, the data held some 80 million unique TCRs from HLA-typed donors.

Findings and caveats of the study: Later, an analysis found that common viral pathogens appeared to be linked with several of the most significant clusters.

Sequencing input: PBMCs. The TCR originated in a human donor in good health.

The CDR3 coding sequence is TGTGCCAGCAGTCCGGGGTTTGGCTACACCTTC. Translated: CASSPGFGYTF. This chain connects TRBV2 to TRBJ1-2; no firm D call. Per germline, CDR1 SNHLY and CDR2 FYNNEI. With 5 bases removed from V and 7 bases from J, the gap between germline ends came to 8 bases. The CDR3 covers 11 residues.